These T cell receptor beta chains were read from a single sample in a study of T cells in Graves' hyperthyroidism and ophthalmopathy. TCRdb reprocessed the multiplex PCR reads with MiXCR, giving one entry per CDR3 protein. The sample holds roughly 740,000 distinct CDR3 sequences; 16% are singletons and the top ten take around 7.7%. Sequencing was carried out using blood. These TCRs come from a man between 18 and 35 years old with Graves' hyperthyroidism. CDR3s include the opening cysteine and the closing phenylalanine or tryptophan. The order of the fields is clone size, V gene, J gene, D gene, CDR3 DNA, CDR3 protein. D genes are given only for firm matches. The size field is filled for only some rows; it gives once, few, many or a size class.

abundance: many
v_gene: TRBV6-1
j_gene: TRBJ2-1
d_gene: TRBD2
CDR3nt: TGTGCCAGCAGCCGGACTAGCGGGAAAAATGAGCAGTTCTTC
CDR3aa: CASSRTSGKNEQFF

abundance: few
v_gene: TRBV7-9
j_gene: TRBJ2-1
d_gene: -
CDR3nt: TGTGCCAGCAGCTTATTAGGGAGCAGAAGTCACAATGAGCAGTTCTTC
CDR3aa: CASSLLGSRSHNEQFF

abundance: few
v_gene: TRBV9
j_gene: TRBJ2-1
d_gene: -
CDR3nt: TGTGCCAGCAGCGTACGAGCTCTCGATGAGCAGTTCTTC
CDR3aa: CASSVRALDEQFF

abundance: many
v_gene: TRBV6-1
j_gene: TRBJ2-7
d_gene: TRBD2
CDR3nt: TGTGCCAGCAGTGAGACTAGCGCAAACTACGAGCAGTACTTC
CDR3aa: CASSETSANYEQYF

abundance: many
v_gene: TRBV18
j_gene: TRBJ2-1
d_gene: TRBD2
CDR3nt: TGTGCCAGCTCACCGCGGGGGAATAATGAGCAGTTCTTC
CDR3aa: CASSPRGNNEQFF

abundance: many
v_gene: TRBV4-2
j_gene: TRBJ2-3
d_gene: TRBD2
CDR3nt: TGTGCCAGCAGCCAAGATCTCAGGCTAGCGGGACTGTCAGATACGCAGTATTTT
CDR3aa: CASSQDLRLAGLSDTQYF

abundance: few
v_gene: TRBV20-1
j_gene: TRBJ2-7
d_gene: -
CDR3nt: TGCAGTGCTAGGTTCTGGGGAGGCCGACTAGGTGGGGGGTACGAGCAGTACTTC
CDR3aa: CSARFWGGRLGGGYEQYF

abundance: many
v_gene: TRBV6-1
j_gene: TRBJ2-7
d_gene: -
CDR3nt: TGTGCCAGCGGGGGCCACGAGCAGTACTTC
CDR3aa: CASGGHEQYF

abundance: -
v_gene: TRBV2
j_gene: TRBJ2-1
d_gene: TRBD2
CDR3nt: TGTGCCACTATGAAAACGACTAGCCCCAATGAGCAGTTCTTC
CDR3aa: CATMKTTSPNEQFF

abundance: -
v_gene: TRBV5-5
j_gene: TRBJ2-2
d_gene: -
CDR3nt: TGTGCCAGCAGCCTGGGGAGGAGTAACACCGGGGAGCTGTTTTTT
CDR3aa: CASSLGRSNTGELFF

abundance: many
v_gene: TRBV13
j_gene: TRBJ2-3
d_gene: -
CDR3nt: TGTGCCAGCAGCTTAATGGGGACAGATACGCAGTATTTT
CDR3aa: CASSLMGTDTQYF

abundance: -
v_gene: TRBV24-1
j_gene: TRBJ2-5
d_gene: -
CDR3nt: TGTGCCACCAGTAAAGCCACAGGGCTTCGGGAGACCCAGTACTTC
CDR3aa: CATSKATGLRETQYF

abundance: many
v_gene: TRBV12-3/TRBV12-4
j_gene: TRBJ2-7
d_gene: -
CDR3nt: TGTGCCAGCAGTTTAGTTCTCACGACCGAGCAGTACTTC
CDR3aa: CASSLVLTTEQYF

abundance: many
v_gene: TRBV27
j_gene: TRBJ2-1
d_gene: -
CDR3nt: TGTGCCAGCAGTTTACTAGATCCCAATGACAATGAGCAGTTCTTC
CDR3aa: CASSLLDPNDNEQFF

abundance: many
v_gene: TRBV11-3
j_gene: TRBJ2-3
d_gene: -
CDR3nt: TGTGCCAGCAGCCATCCGACCTGGGGGCCAGATACGCAGTATTTT
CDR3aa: CASSHPTWGPDTQYF

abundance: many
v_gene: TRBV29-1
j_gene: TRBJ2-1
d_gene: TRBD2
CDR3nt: TGCAGCGCCAGTCGTGGGGGAGGGGTAGGCAATGAGCAGTTCTTC
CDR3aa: CSASRGGGVGNEQFF

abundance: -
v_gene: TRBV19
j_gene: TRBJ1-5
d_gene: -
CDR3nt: TGTGCCGGTAGTATCGGAGGTTGGTCGGATAGCAATCAGCCCCAGCATTTT
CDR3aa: CAGSIGGWSDSNQPQHF

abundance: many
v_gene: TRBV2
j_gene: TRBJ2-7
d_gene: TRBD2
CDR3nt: TGTGCCAGCGGGGAGGGGTTTGCCTACGAGCAGTACTTC
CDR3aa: CASGEGFAYEQYF

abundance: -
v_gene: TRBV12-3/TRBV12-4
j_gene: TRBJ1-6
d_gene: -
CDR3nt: TGTGCCAGCCAGGGTTATGGCCGGTCACCCCTCCACTTT
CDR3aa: CASQGYGRSPLHF

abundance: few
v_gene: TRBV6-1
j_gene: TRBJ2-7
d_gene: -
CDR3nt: TGTGCCAGCAGGGCAGGGTCGGGGCAGTACTTC
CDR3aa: CASRAGSGQYF

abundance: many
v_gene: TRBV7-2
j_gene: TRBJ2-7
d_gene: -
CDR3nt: TGTGCCAGCAGCTTAGCGTTGGCCTACGAGCAGTACTTC
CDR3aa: CASSLALAYEQYF

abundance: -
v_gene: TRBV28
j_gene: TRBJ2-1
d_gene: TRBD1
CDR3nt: TGTGCCAGCAGTTTTCCCCGGACAGGGCCTAGCTCCTACAATGAGCAGTTCTTC
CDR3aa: CASSFPRTGPSSYNEQFF

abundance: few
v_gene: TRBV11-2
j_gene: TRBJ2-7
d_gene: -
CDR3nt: TGTGCCAGCAGCTTAGGAGCAGCCCGGCAGTACTTC
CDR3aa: CASSLGAARQYF

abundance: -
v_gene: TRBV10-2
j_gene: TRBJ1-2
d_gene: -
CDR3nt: TGCGCCAGCAGTGAGGCGGCCAGCCGGAGCGGCACCTTC
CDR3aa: CASSEAASRSGTF

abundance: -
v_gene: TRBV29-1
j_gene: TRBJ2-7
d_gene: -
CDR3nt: TGCAGCGTGGTTCAGACAGGAACCTACGAGCAGTACTTC
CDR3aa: CSVVQTGTYEQYF

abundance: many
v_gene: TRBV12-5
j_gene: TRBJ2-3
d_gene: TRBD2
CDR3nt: TGTGCTAGTGGTTTGCCGACTAGCGGTAGCACAGATACGCAGTATTTT
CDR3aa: CASGLPTSGSTDTQYF

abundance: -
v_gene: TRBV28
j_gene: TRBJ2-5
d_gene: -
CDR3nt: TGTGCCAGCAGTTACCCAACTAGCTCGGGAGAGACCCAGTACTTC
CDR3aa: CASSYPTSSGETQYF

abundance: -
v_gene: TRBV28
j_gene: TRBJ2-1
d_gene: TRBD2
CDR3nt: TGTGCCAGCAGTTTGCTAGCGGGAGGGTTTGATGAGCAGTTCTTC
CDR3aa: CASSLLAGGFDEQFF

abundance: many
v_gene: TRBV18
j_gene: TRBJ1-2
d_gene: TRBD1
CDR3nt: TGTGCCAGCTCCCTCGGACAGGCATATGGCTACACCTTC
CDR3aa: CASSLGQAYGYTF

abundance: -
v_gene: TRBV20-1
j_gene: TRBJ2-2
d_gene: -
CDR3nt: TGCAGTGCTAGAGGATCTGCGAACACCGGGGAGCTGTTTTTT
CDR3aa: CSARGSANTGELFF

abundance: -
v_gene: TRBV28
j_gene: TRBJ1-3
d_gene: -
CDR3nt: TGTGCCAGCAGTTTATCGTACTGGACAGAAATATATTTT
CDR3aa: CASSLSYWTEIYF

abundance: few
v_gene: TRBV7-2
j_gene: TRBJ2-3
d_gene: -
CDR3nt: TGTGCCAGCAGCTATCCGACTTCTAGCACAGATACGCAGTATTTT
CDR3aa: CASSYPTSSTDTQYF

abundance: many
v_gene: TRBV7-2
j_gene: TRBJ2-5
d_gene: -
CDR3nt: TGTGCCAGCAGCTTACCCCCTCTCGGAGAGACCCAGTACTTC
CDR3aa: CASSLPPLGETQYF

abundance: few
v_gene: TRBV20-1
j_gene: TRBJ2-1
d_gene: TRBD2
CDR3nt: TGCAGTGCTAGAGCATCGGGAGGATCTAATGAGCAGTTCTTC
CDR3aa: CSARASGGSNEQFF

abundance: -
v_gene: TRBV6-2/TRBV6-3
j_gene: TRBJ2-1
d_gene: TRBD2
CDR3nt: TGTGCCAGCATCTCCTTAGCGGGCCTCTCCTACAATGAGCAGTTCTTC
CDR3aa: CASISLAGLSYNEQFF

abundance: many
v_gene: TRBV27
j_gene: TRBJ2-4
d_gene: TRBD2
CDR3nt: TGTGCCAGCAGTCTGACTAGCGGAGGAGCCAAAAACATTCAGTACTTC
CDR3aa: CASSLTSGGAKNIQYF

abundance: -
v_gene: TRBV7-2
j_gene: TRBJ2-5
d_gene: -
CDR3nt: TGTGCCAGCAGCCAGCTGGGGGTCCAAGAGACCCAGTACTTC
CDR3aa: CASSQLGVQETQYF